This is a list of T cell receptor beta chains from one sample in a study of CD4 T cells in relation to SARS-CoV-2 and coronaviruses. Repertoires were generated with immunoSEQ multiplex PCR, while TCRdb's copy carries only in-frame clones and drops some. This sample carries some 65,000 clones, around 86% of them seen once, and the ten largest clones take 1.6%. The sample taken for sequencing was memory CD4+ T cells from PBMCs. The origin of the receptors is a human donor in good health. The CDR3 runs from the conserved cysteine through the conserved F or W. D genes are given only for firm matches. Size is omitted from some rows. Given values are once, few, many or a class for expanded clones.

clone_size: few
cdr3_length: 16
d_call: TRBD2
j_call: TRBJ2-1
v_call: TRBV7-2
cdr3_aa: CASSLGLAGGPYEQFF
cdr3_nt: TGTGCCAGCAGCTTAGGATTGGCGGGAGGGCCTTATGAGCAGTTCTTC

clone_size: NA
cdr3_length: 15
d_call: NA
j_call: TRBJ2-7
v_call: TRBV6-5
cdr3_aa: CASSYSGTLDYEQYF
cdr3_nt: TGTGCCAGCAGTTACTCCGGGACCCTCGACTACGAGCAGTACTTC

clone_size: once
cdr3_length: 16
d_call: TRBD2
j_call: TRBJ2-1
v_call: TRBV10-3
cdr3_aa: CAISALTSGGDNEQFF
cdr3_nt: TGTGCCATCAGTGCCTTGACTAGCGGGGGGGACAATGAGCAGTTCTTC

clone_size: NA
cdr3_length: 16
d_call: TRBD1
j_call: TRBJ1-4
v_call: TRBV18
cdr3_aa: CASSRAGTGANEKLFF
cdr3_nt: TGTGCCAGCTCACGGGCCGGGACAGGGGCTAATGAAAAACTGTTTTTT

clone_size: NA
cdr3_length: 12
d_call: NA
j_call: TRBJ1-6
v_call: TRBV5-1
cdr3_aa: CASRDTNSPLHF
cdr3_nt: TGCGCCAGCAGGGACACCAATTCACCCCTCCACTTT

clone_size: NA
cdr3_length: 16
d_call: NA
j_call: TRBJ2-1
v_call: TRBV20-1
cdr3_aa: CSASRGAGLNYNEQFF
cdr3_nt: TGCAGTGCTAGTCGTGGGGCGGGCCTGAACTACAATGAGCAGTTCTTC

clone_size: NA
cdr3_length: 13
d_call: NA
j_call: TRBJ1-6
v_call: TRBV12-5
cdr3_aa: CASGLDSDSPLHF
cdr3_nt: TGTGCTAGTGGTTTGGACAGCGATTCACCCCTCCACTTT

clone_size: NA
cdr3_length: 14
d_call: NA
j_call: TRBJ2-5
v_call: TRBV11-2
cdr3_aa: CASSPIRGGETQYF
cdr3_nt: TGTGCCAGCAGTCCCATACGGGGCGGGGAGACCCAGTACTTC

clone_size: NA
cdr3_length: 13
d_call: NA
j_call: TRBJ1-1
v_call: TRBV5-1
cdr3_aa: CASRSGSYTEAFF
cdr3_nt: TGCGCCAGCAGATCAGGGAGTTACACTGAAGCTTTCTTT

clone_size: NA
cdr3_length: 13
d_call: NA
j_call: TRBJ2-1
v_call: TRBV7-2
cdr3_aa: CASSSDPYNEQFF
cdr3_nt: TGTGCCAGCAGCTCAGATCCCTACAATGAGCAGTTCTTC

clone_size: NA
cdr3_length: 11
d_call: NA
j_call: TRBJ2-7
v_call: TRBV20-1
cdr3_aa: CSAGKGSEQYF
cdr3_nt: TGCAGTGCTGGTAAGGGGAGCGAGCAGTACTTC

clone_size: NA
cdr3_length: 12
d_call: NA
j_call: TRBJ2-7
v_call: TRBV29-1
cdr3_aa: CSVEVNRDEQYF
cdr3_nt: TGCAGCGTTGAAGTCAATAGGGACGAGCAGTACTTC

clone_size: NA
cdr3_length: 14
d_call: TRBD1
j_call: TRBJ2-2
v_call: TRBV29-1
cdr3_aa: CSVLGQVNTGELFF
cdr3_nt: TGCAGCGTCCTAGGACAGGTTAACACCGGGGAGCTGTTTTTT

clone_size: NA
cdr3_length: 13
d_call: NA
j_call: TRBJ1-5
v_call: TRBV6-5
cdr3_aa: CASSLAQNQPQHF
cdr3_nt: TGTGCCAGCAGTTTGGCCCAGAATCAGCCCCAGCATTTT

clone_size: NA
cdr3_length: 13
d_call: NA
j_call: TRBJ1-1
v_call: TRBV19
cdr3_aa: CASSNLGATEAFF
cdr3_nt: TGTGCCAGTAGCAATCTCGGGGCAACTGAAGCTTTCTTT

clone_size: NA
cdr3_length: 15
d_call: TRBD1
j_call: TRBJ1-2
v_call: TRBV7-3
cdr3_aa: CASSPRQGLGYGYTF
cdr3_nt: TGTGCCAGCAGCCCGAGACAGGGGTTGGGCTATGGCTACACCTTC

clone_size: NA
cdr3_length: 12
d_call: NA
j_call: TRBJ2-3
v_call: TRBV12-3/TRBV12-4
cdr3_aa: CASSLFTDTQYF
cdr3_nt: TGTGCCAGCAGTCTCTTCACAGATACGCAGTATTTT

clone_size: NA
cdr3_length: 14
d_call: TRBD2
j_call: TRBJ2-7
v_call: TRBV30
cdr3_aa: CAWRGGAAPYEQYF
cdr3_nt: TGTGCCTGGAGGGGAGGGGCGGCCCCTTACGAGCAGTACTTC

clone_size: NA
cdr3_length: 13
d_call: NA
j_call: TRBJ2-5
v_call: TRBV24-1
cdr3_aa: CATRGWSQETQYF
cdr3_nt: TGTGCCACCAGGGGTTGGAGCCAAGAGACCCAGTACTTC

clone_size: NA
cdr3_length: 17
d_call: NA
j_call: TRBJ2-3
v_call: TRBV5-4
cdr3_aa: CASSLDPGVYGTDTQYF
cdr3_nt: TGTGCCAGCAGCTTGGATCCGGGCGTGTATGGCACAGATACGCAGTATTTT

clone_size: NA
cdr3_length: 15
d_call: NA
j_call: TRBJ1-6
v_call: TRBV3-1/TRBV3-2
cdr3_aa: CASSLLQGGHSPLHF
cdr3_nt: TGTGCCAGCAGCCTATTACAGGGCGGTCATTCACCCCTCCACTTT

clone_size: NA
cdr3_length: 17
d_call: NA
j_call: TRBJ2-6
v_call: TRBV7-9
cdr3_aa: CASSLGNSLSGANVLTF
cdr3_nt: TGTGCCAGCAGCTTAGGAAACAGCCTCTCTGGGGCCAACGTCCTGACTTTC

clone_size: NA
cdr3_length: 13
d_call: NA
j_call: TRBJ2-2
v_call: TRBV7-2
cdr3_aa: CASSLDRTGELFF
cdr3_nt: TGTGCCAGCAGCTTAGATCGCACCGGGGAGCTGTTTTTT

clone_size: few
cdr3_length: 14
d_call: NA
j_call: TRBJ1-2
v_call: TRBV5-1
cdr3_aa: CASSLAGGAQGYTF
cdr3_nt: TGCGCCAGCAGCTTGGCGGGGGGGGCGCAGGGCTACACCTTC

clone_size: NA
cdr3_length: 15
d_call: NA
j_call: TRBJ2-1
v_call: TRBV7-2
cdr3_aa: CASSSLLLRGNEQFF
cdr3_nt: TGTGCCAGCAGCTCCCTTCTACTGAGGGGGAATGAGCAGTTCTTC

clone_size: NA
cdr3_length: 14
d_call: NA
j_call: TRBJ2-7
v_call: TRBV9
cdr3_aa: CASSVDPGTYEQYF
cdr3_nt: TGTGCCAGCAGCGTAGACCCAGGAACCTACGAGCAGTACTTC

clone_size: few
cdr3_length: 12
d_call: NA
j_call: TRBJ1-2
v_call: TRBV6-5
cdr3_aa: CASSLVAYGYTF
cdr3_nt: TGTGCCAGCAGTCTCGTGGCCTATGGCTACACCTTC

clone_size: NA
cdr3_length: 20
d_call: TRBD2
j_call: TRBJ2-3
v_call: TRBV5-1
cdr3_aa: CASSLPEKGTSGSSTDTQYF
cdr3_nt: TGCGCCAGCAGCTTGCCGGAGAAAGGGACTAGCGGGAGTAGCACAGATACGCAGTATTTT

clone_size: NA
cdr3_length: 13
d_call: NA
j_call: TRBJ2-7
v_call: TRBV27
cdr3_aa: CASSLRRGDEQYF
cdr3_nt: TGTGCCAGCAGTTTAAGGAGGGGGGACGAGCAGTACTTC

clone_size: NA
cdr3_length: 12
d_call: NA
j_call: TRBJ1-5
v_call: TRBV30
cdr3_aa: CAWSVGNQPQHF
cdr3_nt: TGTGCCTGGAGTGTTGGCAATCAGCCCCAGCATTTT

clone_size: few
cdr3_length: 16
d_call: TRBD1
j_call: TRBJ2-2
v_call: TRBV5-4
cdr3_aa: CASSSRQGERAGELFF
cdr3_nt: TGTGCCAGCAGCTCCAGACAGGGAGAGAGGGCCGGGGAGCTGTTTTTT

clone_size: NA
cdr3_length: 16
d_call: TRBD1
j_call: TRBJ2-5
v_call: TRBV7-7
cdr3_aa: CASSGQRGTGEETQYF
cdr3_nt: TGTGCCAGCAGCGGGCAACGTGGGACAGGGGAGGAGACCCAGTACTTC

clone_size: NA
cdr3_length: 13
d_call: NA
j_call: TRBJ1-1
v_call: TRBV28
cdr3_aa: CASTQSPNTEAFF
cdr3_nt: TGTGCCAGCACCCAATCTCCGAACACTGAAGCTTTCTTT

clone_size: NA
cdr3_length: 13
d_call: NA
j_call: TRBJ2-3
v_call: TRBV7-2
cdr3_aa: CASNLERQDTQYF
cdr3_nt: TGTGCCAGCAATCTAGAGCGTCAAGATACGCAGTATTTT

clone_size: NA
cdr3_length: 15
d_call: TRBD1
j_call: TRBJ1-1
v_call: TRBV28
cdr3_aa: CASSKQGRLDTEAFF
cdr3_nt: TGTGCCAGCAGTAAACAGGGGCGATTAGATACTGAAGCTTTCTTT

clone_size: NA
cdr3_length: 14
d_call: NA
j_call: TRBJ2-3
v_call: TRBV9
cdr3_aa: CASSASSSTDTQYF
cdr3_nt: TGTGCCAGCAGCGCGTCCTCTAGCACAGATACGCAGTATTTT